This is a list of T cell receptor beta chains from one sample in a study of human T cells and chemical hapten exposure. From the RACE reads, TCRdb called clonotypes with MiXCR, one entry per CDR3 protein. The repertoire has 39,000 or so distinct CDR3 sequences, 4% of them found once; the top ten carry roughly 24%. The starting material was whole blood, obtained in connection with sensitization to the hapten diphenylcyclopropenone (DPC). These receptors were collected from a man between 45 and 60 years old with alopecia areata. Some clones in this sample may be carry-over from other donors' samples. The CDR3 runs from the conserved cysteine through the conserved F or W. A D gene is named only where the DNA matches it firmly. Clone size is stated in some rows and not others, as once, few, many or a class when expanded.

clone_size	j_call	v_call	d_call	cdr3_nt	cdr3_aa
many	TRBJ2-5	TRBV5-1	TRBD1	TGCGCCAGCAGCTCCCAGGGGGAAGAGACCCAGTACTTC	CASSSQGEETQYF
many	TRBJ2-7	TRBV4-1	TRBD1	TGCGCCAGCAGCCAAGATCATGCAGGGGGCGGTTACGAGCAGTACTTC	CASSQDHAGGGYEQYF
many	TRBJ2-3	TRBV7-3	TRBD1	TGTGCCAGCAGCTTATGGGGTAGGACAGGTACAGATACGCAGTATTTT	CASSLWGRTGTDTQYF
-	TRBJ2-7	TRBV6-1	TRBD2	TGTGCCAGCAGTGATAGCGGGAGGGACCCCGGGCAGTACTTC	CASSDSGRDPGQYF
many	TRBJ1-6	TRBV4-3	-	TGCGCCAGCAGCCAAGAATTCCACCGGGGCAGGGCCTATAATTCACCCCTCCACTTT	CASSQEFHRGRAYNSPLHF
many	TRBJ2-5	TRBV6-5	TRBD2	TGTGCCAGCAGTTACTCATATAGCGGGAGGAGCCAAGAGACCCAGTACTTC	CASSYSYSGRSQETQYF
many	TRBJ1-5	TRBV18	-	TGTGCCAGCTTCCCCGGAGAGGGGCAGCCCCAGCATTTT	CASFPGEGQPQHF
many	TRBJ2-1	TRBV24-1	TRBD2	TGTGCCACCAGTGATTTGACTAGCGGGAGGACCCAGTTCTTC	CATSDLTSGRTQFF
many	TRBJ1-5	TRBV21-1	-	TGTGCCAGCAGCAAAGGGCGGGGGGCCGGGAGCAATCAGCCCCAGCATTTT	CASSKGRGAGSNQPQHF
-	TRBJ2-4	TRBV5-4	TRBD2	TGTGCCAGCAGCTCCCTAGCGGGAGGGCCCTCAGCCAAAAACATTCAGTACTTC	CASSSLAGGPSAKNIQYF
many	TRBJ1-2	TRBV5-1	-	TGCGCCAGCAGCTTAGAAGGGACACCCTATGGCTACACCTTC	CASSLEGTPYGYTF
many	TRBJ2-3	TRBV20-1	-	TGCAGTGCTCCCAACTCGGAATTCGGATATACGCAGTATTTT	CSAPNSEFGYTQYF
-	TRBJ2-1	TRBV29-1	TRBD2	TGCAGCGTTGAAATTTGGACTAGGTTCTTC	CSVEIWTRFF
many	TRBJ2-2	TRBV5-1	-	TGCGCCAGCAGCTTCCGGGAGACCGGGGAGCTGTTTTTT	CASSFRETGELFF
many	TRBJ1-1	TRBV14	-	TGTGCCAGCAGCCATGGCGGAGGGGGACCCCAGAACACTGAAGCTTTCTTT	CASSHGGGGPQNTEAFF
many	TRBJ2-3	TRBV6-5	TRBD2	TGTGCCAGCAGTCAGGGGACTAGCTTGGTTACGCAGTATTTT	CASSQGTSLVTQYF
many	TRBJ2-3	TRBV20-1	-	TGCAGTGCCGGGGCTGGCACAGATACGCAGTATTTT	CSAGAGTDTQYF
many	TRBJ2-7	TRBV7-2	TRBD1	TGTGCCAGCAGCTTAACCGGGACAGGGGGCTACGAGCAGTACTTC	CASSLTGTGGYEQYF
many	TRBJ2-1	TRBV24-1	-	TGTGCCACCAGTTCTTCGCGGAGTGAGCAGTTCTTC	CATSSSRSEQFF
few	TRBJ2-3	TRBV30	-	TGTGCCTGGACGACAGGTTCCTGCGGGGATACGCAGTATTTT	CAWTTGSCGDTQYF
few	TRBJ1-6	TRBV5-4	TRBD1	TGTGCCAGCAGCTCGGACAGGGTTCGCTCACCCCTCCACTTT	CASSSDRVRSPLHF
many	TRBJ1-3	TRBV24-1	-	TGTGCCACCAGTGAATCCGGGACCTCTGGAAACACCATATATTTT	CATSESGTSGNTIYF
-	TRBJ1-2	TRBV6-5	-	TGTGCCAGCAGTTACATGGCCTCTAACTATGGCTACACCTTC	CASSYMASNYGYTF
many	TRBJ2-3	TRBV5-1	-	TGCGCCAGCAGCCCGGGCGGGCAGGGGAGTGGGGATACGCAGTATTTT	CASSPGGQGSGDTQYF
few	TRBJ2-7	TRBV5-1	-	TGCGCCAGCAGCCAGGACTACGAGCAGTACTTC	CASSQDYEQYF
many	TRBJ2-1	TRBV5-4	-	TGTGCCAGCAGCTTGGTGGATGCTATCGGCAATGAGCAGTTCTTC	CASSLVDAIGNEQFF
many	TRBJ2-2	TRBV10-1	-	TGCGCCCGTTCAGAGGACAGCTACACCGGGGAGCTGTTTTTT	CARSEDSYTGELFF
many	TRBJ1-2	TRBV12-3/TRBV12-4	-	TGTGCCAGCAGTCCCCGGGACGCCTATGGCTACACCTTC	CASSPRDAYGYTF
many	TRBJ1-1	TRBV28	TRBD1	TGTGCCAGCAGTTCAAACGGCTGGACAGGGATAACTGAAGCTTTCTTT	CASSSNGWTGITEAFF
many	TRBJ1-5	TRBV29-1	-	TGCAGCGTTGGACAGAGCAATCAGCCCCAGCATTTT	CSVGQSNQPQHF
many	TRBJ2-1	TRBV5-4	TRBD1	TGTGCCAGCAGCTACCCCGGGACAGACAATGAGCAGTTCTTC	CASSYPGTDNEQFF
many	TRBJ1-3	TRBV5-5	-	TGTGCCAGCAGCTTGTCCTCTGGAAACACCATATATTTT	CASSLSSGNTIYF
many	TRBJ2-3	TRBV11-2	TRBD2	TGTGCCAGCAGCTTAGATTCGGGGGGAACAGATACGCAGTATTTT	CASSLDSGGTDTQYF
many	TRBJ2-1	TRBV20-1	TRBD2	TGCAGTGCTCCGCCTGCGGGAGGACTCAATGAGCAGTTCTTC	CSAPPAGGLNEQFF
many	TRBJ2-7	TRBV6-2/TRBV6-3	-	TGTGCCAGCAGTTATCCCCCCTACGAGCAGTACTTC	CASSYPPYEQYF